Below, one TCR beta chain is given with its context. This sample is drawn from a study of tumor-infiltrating lymphocytes in localized non-small cell lung cancer. Study background: Some samples were collected after neoadjuvant chemotherapy; smokers, never-smokers and several histologies were included. Each patient gave resected tumor and non-adjacent uninvolved lung tissue.

The table came from immunoSEQ multiplex PCR; TCRdb's copy has only in-frame clones and leaves some out. Of some 13,000 clones in the sample, 74% were seen once. V was trimmed by 3 bases and J by 2 bases, leaving 3 bases between them. Germline V gene sequence: CDR1 WSHSY, CDR2 SAAADI. The CDR3 loop spans 12 amino acids. The clonotype was recovered from a human donor with non-small cell lung cancer. The chain uses TRBV10-2 and TRBJ2-3; D remains unclear. Material for sequencing was uninvolved lung tissue not adjacent to the tumor. The CDR3: CASSEPTDTQYF. In DNA, the CDR3 is TGCGCCAGCAGTGAACCCACAGATACGCAGTATTTT.